Here is one TCR beta chain with its context. The antigen remains undetermined. This entry is derived from a study of PD-1 blockade in classical Hodgkin lymphoma. In the study overall: Patients had nivolumab dosed at 3 mg/kg, delivered intravenously every 2 weeks. General observations from the study: Before treatment, complete responders showed about the same diversity as newly diagnosed patients.

Time point described: cycle 4 day 1 (C4D1), after five to seven weeks of nivolumab. Each patient experienced a relapse that followed autologous stem cell transplantation, and brentuximab vedotin exposure varied. The method was immunoSEQ multiplex PCR; TCRdb's version includes in-frame clones alone and lacks a portion of them. Of 25,000 to 35,000 clones listed, almost 85% are singletons. The CDR3 spans 15 residues. Germline V CDR1 and CDR2: KGHSH, LQKENI. The V gene end was trimmed by 2 bases and the J gene end by 1 base; junction bases not matched to a gene: 4. The sequence derives from a human donor with classical Hodgkin lymphoma. Sequences were derived from peripheral blood mononuclear cells (PBMCs), sampled before the fourth cycle of nivolumab. The V gene is TRBV18, the J gene TRBJ1-1, with 7 nucleotides matching TRBD1. CDR3 nucleotide sequence: TGTGCCAGCTCACCATCCGGGACAGCGAACACTGAAGCTTTCTTT. This sequence encodes CASSPSGTANTEAFF.